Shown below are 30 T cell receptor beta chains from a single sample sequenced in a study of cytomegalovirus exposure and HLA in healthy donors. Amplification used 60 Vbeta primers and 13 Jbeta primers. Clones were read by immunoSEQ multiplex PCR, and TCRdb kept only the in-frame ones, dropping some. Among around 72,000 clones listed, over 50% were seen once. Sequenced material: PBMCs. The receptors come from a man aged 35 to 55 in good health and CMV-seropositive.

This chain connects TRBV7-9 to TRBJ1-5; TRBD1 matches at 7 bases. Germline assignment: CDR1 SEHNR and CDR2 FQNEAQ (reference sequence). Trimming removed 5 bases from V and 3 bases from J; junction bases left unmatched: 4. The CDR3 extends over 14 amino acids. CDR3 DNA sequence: TGTGCCAGCAGCCCAGGACAGGCCAATCAGCCCCAGCATTTT. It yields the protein CASSPGQANQPQHF.

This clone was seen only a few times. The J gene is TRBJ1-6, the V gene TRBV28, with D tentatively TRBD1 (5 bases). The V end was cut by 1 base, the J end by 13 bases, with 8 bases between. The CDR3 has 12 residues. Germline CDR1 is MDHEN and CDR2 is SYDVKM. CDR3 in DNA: TGTGCCAGCAGTTTATTGTCAGGGCCCCTCCACTTT. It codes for CASSLLSGPLHF.

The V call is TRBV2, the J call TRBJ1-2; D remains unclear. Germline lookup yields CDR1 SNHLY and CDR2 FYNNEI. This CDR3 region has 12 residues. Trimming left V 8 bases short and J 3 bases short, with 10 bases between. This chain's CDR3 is CASSVSDYGYTF. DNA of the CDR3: TGTGCCAGCTCAGTTTCAGACTATGGCTACACCTTC.

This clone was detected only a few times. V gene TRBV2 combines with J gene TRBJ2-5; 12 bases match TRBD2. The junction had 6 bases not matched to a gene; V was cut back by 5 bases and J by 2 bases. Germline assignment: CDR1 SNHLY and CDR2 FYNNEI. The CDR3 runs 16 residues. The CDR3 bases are TGTGCCAGCAGTTACGGACTAGCGGGGCTTCAAGAGACCCAGTACTTC. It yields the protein CASSYGLAGLQETQYF.

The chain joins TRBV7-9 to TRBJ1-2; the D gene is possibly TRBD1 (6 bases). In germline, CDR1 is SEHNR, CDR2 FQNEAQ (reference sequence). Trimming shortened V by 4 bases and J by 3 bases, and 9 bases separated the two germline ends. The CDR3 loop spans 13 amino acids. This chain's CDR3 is CASSSGDDYGYTF. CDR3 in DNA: TGTGCCAGCAGCTCAGGGGACGACTATGGCTACACCTTC.

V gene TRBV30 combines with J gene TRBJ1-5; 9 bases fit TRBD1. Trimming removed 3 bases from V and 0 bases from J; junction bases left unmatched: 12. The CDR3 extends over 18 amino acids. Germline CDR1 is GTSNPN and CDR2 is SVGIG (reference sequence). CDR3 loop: CAWSASGTGMYSNQPQHF. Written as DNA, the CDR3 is TGTGCCTGGAGCGCCTCCGGGACAGGGATGTATAGCAATCAGCCCCAGCATTTT.

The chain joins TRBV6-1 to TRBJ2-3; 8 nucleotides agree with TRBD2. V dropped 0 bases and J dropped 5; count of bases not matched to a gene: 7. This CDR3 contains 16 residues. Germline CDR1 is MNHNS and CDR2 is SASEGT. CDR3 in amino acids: CASSEALRGGKDTQYF. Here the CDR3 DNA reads TGTGCCAGCAGTGAAGCGTTACGGGGGGGCAAAGATACGCAGTATTTT.

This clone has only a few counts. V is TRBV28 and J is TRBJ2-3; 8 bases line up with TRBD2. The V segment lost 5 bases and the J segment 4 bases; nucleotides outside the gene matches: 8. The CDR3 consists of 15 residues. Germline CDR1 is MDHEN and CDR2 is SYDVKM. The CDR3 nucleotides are TGTGCCAGCAGTGCCCCCGGGGGGGCATCAGATACGCAGTATTTT. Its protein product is CASSAPGGASDTQYF.

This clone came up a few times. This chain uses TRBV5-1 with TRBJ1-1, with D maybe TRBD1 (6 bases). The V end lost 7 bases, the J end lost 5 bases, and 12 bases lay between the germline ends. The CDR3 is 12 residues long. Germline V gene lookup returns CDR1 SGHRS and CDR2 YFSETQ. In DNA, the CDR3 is TGCGCCAGCTCTGCCGGACAGACTGAAGCTTTCTTT. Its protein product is CASSAGQTEAFF.

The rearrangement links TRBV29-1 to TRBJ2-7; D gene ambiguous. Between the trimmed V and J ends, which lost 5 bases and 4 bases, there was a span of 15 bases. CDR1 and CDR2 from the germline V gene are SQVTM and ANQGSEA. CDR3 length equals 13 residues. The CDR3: CSVQWASGYEQYF. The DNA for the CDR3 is TGCAGCGTTCAATGGGCGTCTGGGTACGAGCAGTACTTC.

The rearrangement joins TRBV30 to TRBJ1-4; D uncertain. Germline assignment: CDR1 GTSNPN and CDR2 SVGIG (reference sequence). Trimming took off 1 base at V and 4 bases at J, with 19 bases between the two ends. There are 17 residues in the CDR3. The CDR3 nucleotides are TGTGCCTGGAGTGGCAGGCGGGGAGAAGTCCTTAATGAAAAACTGTTTTTT. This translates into CAWSGRRGEVLNEKLFF.

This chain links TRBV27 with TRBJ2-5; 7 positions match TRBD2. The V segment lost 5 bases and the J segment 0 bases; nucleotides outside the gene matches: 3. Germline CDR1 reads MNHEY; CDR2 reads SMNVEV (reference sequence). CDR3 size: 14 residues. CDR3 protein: CASSTGLYQETQYF. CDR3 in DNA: TGTGCCAGCAGTACGGGACTATACCAAGAGACCCAGTACTTC.

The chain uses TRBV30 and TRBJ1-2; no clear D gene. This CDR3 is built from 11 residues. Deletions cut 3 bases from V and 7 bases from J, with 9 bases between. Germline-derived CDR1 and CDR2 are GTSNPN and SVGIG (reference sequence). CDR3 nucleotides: TGTGCCTGGAGCCCCGGGAGTGGCTACACCTTC. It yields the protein CAWSPGSGYTF.

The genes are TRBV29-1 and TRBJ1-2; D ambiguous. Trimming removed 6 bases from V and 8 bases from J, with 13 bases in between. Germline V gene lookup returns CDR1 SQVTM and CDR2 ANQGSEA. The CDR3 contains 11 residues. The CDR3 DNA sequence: TGCAGCGTCAACTTCCTGAGAGGCTACACCTTC. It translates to CSVNFLRGYTF.

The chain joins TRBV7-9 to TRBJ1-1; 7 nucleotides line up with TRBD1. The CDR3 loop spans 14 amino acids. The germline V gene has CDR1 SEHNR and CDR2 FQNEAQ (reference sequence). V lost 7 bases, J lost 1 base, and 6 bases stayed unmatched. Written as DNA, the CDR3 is TGTGCCAGCATCTCCAGACAGGGGAACACTGAAGCTTTCTTT. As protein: CASISRQGNTEAFF.

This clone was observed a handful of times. For the CDR3, the DNA is TGTGCCAGCAGCTTAGGTCCCGGCGAGCAGTACTTC. Protein product: CASSLGPGEQYF. The V and J genes are TRBV7-2 and TRBJ2-7, with D unresolved. Deletions cut 1 base from V and 6 bases from J, with 7 bases between. Germline CDR1 reads SGHTA; CDR2 reads FQGNSA. The CDR3 length is 12 residues.

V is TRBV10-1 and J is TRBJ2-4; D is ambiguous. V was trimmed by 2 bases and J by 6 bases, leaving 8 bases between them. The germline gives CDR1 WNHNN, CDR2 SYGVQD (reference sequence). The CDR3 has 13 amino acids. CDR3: CASSEAVGNIQYF. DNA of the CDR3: TGCGCCAGCAGTGAGGCGGTTGGAAACATTCAGTACTTC.

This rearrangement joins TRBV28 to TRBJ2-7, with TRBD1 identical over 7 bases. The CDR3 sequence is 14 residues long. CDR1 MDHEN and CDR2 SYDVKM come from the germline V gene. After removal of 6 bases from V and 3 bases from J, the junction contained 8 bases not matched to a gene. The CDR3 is CASRETGTFYEQYF. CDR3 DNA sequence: TGTGCCAGCAGGGAGACAGGGACATTCTACGAGCAGTACTTC.

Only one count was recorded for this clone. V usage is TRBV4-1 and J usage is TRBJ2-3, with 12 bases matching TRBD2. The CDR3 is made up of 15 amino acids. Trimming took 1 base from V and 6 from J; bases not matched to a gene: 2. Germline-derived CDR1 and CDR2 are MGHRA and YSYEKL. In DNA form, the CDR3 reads TGCGCCAGCAGCCAAGGACTAGCGGGGGTTGATACGCAGTATTTT. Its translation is CASSQGLAGVDTQYF.

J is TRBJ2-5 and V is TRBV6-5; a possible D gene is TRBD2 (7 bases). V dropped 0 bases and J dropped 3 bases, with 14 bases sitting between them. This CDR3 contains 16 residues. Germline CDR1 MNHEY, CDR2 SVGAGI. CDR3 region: CASSYSIGGGEETQYF. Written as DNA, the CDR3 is TGTGCCAGCAGTTACTCGATAGGCGGGGGCGAAGAGACCCAGTACTTC.

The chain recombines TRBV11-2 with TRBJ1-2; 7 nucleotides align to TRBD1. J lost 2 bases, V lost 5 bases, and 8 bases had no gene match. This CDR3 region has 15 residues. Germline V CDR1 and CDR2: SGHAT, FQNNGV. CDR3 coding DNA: TGTGCCAGCAGCGGACGACAGGGAATGAACTATGGCTACACCTTC. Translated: CASSGRQGMNYGYTF. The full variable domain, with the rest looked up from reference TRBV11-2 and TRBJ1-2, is EAGVAQSPRYKIIEKRQSVAFWCNPISGHATLYWYQQILGQGPKLLIQFQNNGVVDDSQLPKDRFSAERLKGVDSTLKIQPAKLEDSAVYLCASSGRQGMNYGYTFGSGTRLTVV.

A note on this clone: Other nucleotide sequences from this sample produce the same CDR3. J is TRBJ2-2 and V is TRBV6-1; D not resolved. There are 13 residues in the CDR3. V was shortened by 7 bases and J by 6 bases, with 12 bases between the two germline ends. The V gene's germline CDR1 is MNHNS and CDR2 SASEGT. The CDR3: CASTTSPAGELFF. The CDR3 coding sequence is TGTGCCAGCACCACTTCTCCGGCCGGGGAGCTGTTTTTT.

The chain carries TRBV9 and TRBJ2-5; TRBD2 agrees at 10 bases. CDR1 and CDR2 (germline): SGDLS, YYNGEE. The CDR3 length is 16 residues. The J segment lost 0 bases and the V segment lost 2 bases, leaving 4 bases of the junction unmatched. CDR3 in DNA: TGTGCCAGCAGCGTTAGCGGGGGGCCGTACCAAGAGACCCAGTACTTC. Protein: CASSVSGGPYQETQYF.

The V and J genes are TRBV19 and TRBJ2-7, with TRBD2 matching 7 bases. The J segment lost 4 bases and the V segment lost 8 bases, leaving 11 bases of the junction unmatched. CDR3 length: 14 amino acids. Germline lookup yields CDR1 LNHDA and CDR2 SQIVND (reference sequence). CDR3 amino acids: CASSQSGVIYEQYF. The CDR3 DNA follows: TGTGCCAGTTCCCAGAGCGGGGTGATTTACGAGCAGTACTTC.

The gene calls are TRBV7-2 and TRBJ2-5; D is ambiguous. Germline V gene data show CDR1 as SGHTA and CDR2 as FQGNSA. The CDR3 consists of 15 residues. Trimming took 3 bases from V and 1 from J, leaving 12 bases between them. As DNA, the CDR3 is TGTGCCAGCAGCTTGTCGGTAACTGGCCAAGAGACCCAGTACTTC. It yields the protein CASSLSVTGQETQYF.

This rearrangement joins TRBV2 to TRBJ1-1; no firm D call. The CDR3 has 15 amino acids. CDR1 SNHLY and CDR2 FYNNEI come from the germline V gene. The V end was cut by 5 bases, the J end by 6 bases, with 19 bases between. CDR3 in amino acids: CASSLTSGSFAEAFF. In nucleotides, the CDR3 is TGTGCCAGCAGTCTTACATCGGGGAGTTTCGCTGAAGCTTTCTTT.

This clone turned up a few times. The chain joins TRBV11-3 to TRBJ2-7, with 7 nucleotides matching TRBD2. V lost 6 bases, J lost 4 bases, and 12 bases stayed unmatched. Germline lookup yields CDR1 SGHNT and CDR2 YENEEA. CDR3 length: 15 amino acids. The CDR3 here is CASSQKGRAAYEQYF. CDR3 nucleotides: TGTGCCAGCAGTCAGAAGGGGAGGGCGGCATACGAGCAGTACTTC.

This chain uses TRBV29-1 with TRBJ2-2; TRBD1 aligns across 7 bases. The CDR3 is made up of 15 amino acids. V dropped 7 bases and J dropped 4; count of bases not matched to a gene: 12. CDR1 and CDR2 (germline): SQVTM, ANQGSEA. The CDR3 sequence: CSAEVQGYATGELFF. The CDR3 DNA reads TGCAGCGCCGAGGTACAGGGGTATGCCACCGGGGAGCTGTTTTTT.

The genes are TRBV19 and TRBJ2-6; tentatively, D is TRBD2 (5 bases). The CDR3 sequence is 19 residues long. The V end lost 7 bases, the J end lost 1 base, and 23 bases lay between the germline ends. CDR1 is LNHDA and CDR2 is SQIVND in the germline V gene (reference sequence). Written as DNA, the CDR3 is TGTGCCAGTACCCCCCTGGAGGCAGGAGCTTTTTCTGGGGCCAACGTCCTGACTTTC. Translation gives CASTPLEAGAFSGANVLTF. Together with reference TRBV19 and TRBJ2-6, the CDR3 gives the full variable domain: DGGITQSPKYLFRKEGQNVTLSCEQNLNHDAMYWYRQDPGQGLRLIYYSQIVNDFQKGDIAEGYSVSREKKESFPLTVTSAQKNPTAFYLCASTPLEAGAFSGANVLTFGAGSRLTVL.

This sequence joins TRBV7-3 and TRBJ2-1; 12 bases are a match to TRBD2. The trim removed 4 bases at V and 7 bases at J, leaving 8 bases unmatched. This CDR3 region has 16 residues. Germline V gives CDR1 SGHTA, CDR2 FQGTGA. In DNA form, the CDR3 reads TGTGCCAGCAGCTCCTCGACTAGCGGGGGACTAAATGAGCAGTTCTTC. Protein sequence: CASSSSTSGGLNEQFF.